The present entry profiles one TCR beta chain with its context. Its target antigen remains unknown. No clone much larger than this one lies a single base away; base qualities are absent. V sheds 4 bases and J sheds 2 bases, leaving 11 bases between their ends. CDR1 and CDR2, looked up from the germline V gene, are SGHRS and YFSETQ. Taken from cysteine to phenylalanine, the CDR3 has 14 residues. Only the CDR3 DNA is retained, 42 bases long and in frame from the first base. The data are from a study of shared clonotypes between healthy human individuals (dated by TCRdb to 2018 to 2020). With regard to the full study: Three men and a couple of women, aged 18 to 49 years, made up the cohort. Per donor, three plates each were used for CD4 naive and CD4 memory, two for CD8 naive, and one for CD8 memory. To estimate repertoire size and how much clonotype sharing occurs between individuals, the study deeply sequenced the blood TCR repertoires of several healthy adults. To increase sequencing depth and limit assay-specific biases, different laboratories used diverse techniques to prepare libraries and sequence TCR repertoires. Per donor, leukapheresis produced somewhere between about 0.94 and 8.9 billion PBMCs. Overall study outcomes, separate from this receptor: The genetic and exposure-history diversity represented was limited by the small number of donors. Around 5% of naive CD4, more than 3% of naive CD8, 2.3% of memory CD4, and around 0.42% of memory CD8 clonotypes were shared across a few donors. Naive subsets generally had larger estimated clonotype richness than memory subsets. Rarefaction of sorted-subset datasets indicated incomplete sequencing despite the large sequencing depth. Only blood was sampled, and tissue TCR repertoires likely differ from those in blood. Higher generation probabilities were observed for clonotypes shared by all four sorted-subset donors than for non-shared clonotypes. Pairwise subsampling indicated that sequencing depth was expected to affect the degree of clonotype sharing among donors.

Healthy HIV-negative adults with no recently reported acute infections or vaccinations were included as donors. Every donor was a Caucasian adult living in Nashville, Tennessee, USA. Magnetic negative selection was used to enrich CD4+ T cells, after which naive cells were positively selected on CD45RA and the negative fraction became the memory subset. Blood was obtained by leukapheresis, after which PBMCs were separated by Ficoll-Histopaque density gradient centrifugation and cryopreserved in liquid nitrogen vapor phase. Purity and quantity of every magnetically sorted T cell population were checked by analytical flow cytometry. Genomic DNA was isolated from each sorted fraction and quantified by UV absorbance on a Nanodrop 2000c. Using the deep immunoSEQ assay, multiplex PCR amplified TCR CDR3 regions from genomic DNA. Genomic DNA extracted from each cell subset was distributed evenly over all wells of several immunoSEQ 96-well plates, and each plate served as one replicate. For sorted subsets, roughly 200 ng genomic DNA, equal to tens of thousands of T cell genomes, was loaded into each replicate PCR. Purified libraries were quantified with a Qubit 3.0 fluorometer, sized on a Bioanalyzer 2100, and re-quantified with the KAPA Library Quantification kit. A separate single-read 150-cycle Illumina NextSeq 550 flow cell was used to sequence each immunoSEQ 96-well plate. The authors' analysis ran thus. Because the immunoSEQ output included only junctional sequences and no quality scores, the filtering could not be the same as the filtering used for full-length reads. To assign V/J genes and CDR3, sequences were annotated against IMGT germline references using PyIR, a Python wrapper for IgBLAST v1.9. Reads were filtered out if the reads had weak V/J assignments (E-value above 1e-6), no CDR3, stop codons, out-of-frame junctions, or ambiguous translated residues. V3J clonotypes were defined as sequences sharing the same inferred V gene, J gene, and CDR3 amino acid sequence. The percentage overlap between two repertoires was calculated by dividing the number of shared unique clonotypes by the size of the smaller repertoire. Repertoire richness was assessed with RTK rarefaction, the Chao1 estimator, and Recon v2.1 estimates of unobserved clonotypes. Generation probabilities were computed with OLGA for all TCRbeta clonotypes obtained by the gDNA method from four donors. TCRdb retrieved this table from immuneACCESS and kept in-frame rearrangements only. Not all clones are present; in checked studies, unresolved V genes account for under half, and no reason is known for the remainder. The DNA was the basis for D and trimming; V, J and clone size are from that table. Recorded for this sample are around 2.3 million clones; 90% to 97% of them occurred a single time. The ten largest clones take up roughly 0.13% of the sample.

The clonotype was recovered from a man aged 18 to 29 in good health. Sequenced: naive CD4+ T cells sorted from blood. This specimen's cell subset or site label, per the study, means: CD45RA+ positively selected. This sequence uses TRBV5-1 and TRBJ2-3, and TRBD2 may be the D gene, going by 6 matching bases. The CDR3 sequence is CASSGGLFTDTQYF. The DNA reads TGCGCCAGCAGCGGGGGACTTTTCACAGATACGCAGTATTTT.